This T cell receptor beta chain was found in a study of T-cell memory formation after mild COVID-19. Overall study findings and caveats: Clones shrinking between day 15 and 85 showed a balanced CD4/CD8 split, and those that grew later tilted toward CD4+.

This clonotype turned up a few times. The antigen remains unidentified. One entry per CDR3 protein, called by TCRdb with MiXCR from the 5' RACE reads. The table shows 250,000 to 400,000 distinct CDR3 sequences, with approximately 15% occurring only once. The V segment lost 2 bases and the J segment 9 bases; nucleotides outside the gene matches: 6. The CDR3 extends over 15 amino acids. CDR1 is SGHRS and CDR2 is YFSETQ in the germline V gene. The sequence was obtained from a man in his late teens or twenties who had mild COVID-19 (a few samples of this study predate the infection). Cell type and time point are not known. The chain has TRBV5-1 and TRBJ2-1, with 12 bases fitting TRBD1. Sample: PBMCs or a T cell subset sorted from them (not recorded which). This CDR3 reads CASSFPGQGAREQFF. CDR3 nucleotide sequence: TGCGCCAGCAGCTTTCCGGGACAGGGGGCTCGTGAGCAGTTCTTC. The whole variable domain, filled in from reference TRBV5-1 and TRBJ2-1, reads KAGVTQTPRYLIKTRGQQVTLSCSPISGHRSVSWYQQTPGQGLQFLFEYFSETQRNKGNFPGRFSGRQFSNSRSEMNVSTLELGDSALYLCASSFPGQGAREQFFGPGTRLTVL.